The source of this T cell receptor (beta chain) is a study of sequential checkpoint blockade in melanoma. As for the study in general: Patients were randomized 1:1 to nivolumab-then-ipilimumab or ipilimumab-then-nivolumab first-line.

CDR1 SGHAT and CDR2 FQDESV come from the germline V gene (reference sequence). V shed 5 bases and J 5 bases; nucleotides not matched to a gene: 11. The CDR3 has 15 residues. Treatment indicated: randomized to nivolumab then ipilimumab (arm A) or the reverse (arm B). Using immunoSEQ multiplex PCR, the repertoire was profiled, and TCRdb retains in-frame clones only, with some absent. The data show more than 15,000 clones, 70% seen once. This TCR derives from a human donor with melanoma. The rearrangement joins TRBV11-1 to TRBJ2-5; TRBD2 agrees at 7 bases. The sample here was CD8+ T cells sorted from blood (inferred from file names), taken from a patient given nivolumab and ipilimumab in sequence. CDR3 region: CASSPVAALAETQYF. The CDR3 DNA follows: TGTGCCAGCAGCCCCGTCGCGGCACTAGCGGAGACCCAGTACTTC. The variable domain in full, with the rest retrieved from reference TRBV11-1 and TRBJ2-5, is EAEVAQSPRYKITEKSQAVAFWCDPISGHATLYWYRQILGQGPELLVQFQDESVVDDSQLPKDRFSAERLKGVDSTLKIQPAELGDSAMYLCASSPVAALAETQYFGPGTRLLVL.